This T cell receptor (beta chain) is from a study of patients and donors after allogeneic stem cell transplantation. TCRdb analysed the RT-PCR reads with MiXCR anew, one entry per CDR3 protein. The repertoire holds tens of thousands of distinct CDR3 sequences, with around 7.4% as singletons. This clonotype was seen a single time. The junction differs from germline at one of its ends, possibly a read error. Germline V gene lookup returns CDR1 SSHAT and CDR2 FNYEAQ (reference sequence). The CDR3 runs 16 residues. Material for sequencing was blood, either unsorted or a sorted T cell fraction (not recorded which). V is TRBV7-7 and J is TRBJ2-5; TRBD2 is a possible D gene (6 bases). This receptor was taken from a human donor who was either an allogeneic HSCT recipient or a stem cell or donor lymphocyte infusion donor (not recorded which). It is not recorded whose cells these are; they may come from a transplant donor. The CDR3, as DNA: TGTGCTAGCAGCTTAGCTGGGGGAGGAGGGAAAGAGACCCAGTACTTC. This codes for CASSLAGGGGKETQYF.